Listed here are 2 T cell receptor beta chains from one sample, sequenced in a study of CD4 T cells in relation to SARS-CoV-2 and coronaviruses. These receptors' antigens are unknown. CD4+ T cells from unexposed donors were obtained before the COVID-19 pandemic (2011-2018). CD4+ T cells were isolated from the cells after more than nine days of culture. Generated by immunoSEQ multiplex PCR, the TCRdb table keeps only in-frame clones and is missing some. This table has 26,000 or so clones, around 73% appearing once. The sample taken for sequencing was CD4+ T cells from PBMCs, cultured in vitro. The receptors derive from a human donor in good health.

The V gene is TRBV5-1, the J gene TRBJ1-2; D is possibly TRBD1 (6 bases). The CDR3 is made up of 15 amino acids. V lost 0 bases, J lost 8 bases, and 17 bases lay in between. Germline V gives CDR1 SGHRS, CDR2 YFSETQ. DNA of the CDR3: TGCGCCAGCAGCTTGGGAACCACAGGGTCCGACGGCTACACCTTC. This sequence encodes CASSLGTTGSDGYTF. Looking up the rest from reference TRBV5-1 and TRBJ1-2 gives the full variable domain: KAGVTQTPRYLIKTRGQQVTLSCSPISGHRSVSWYQQTPGQGLQFLFEYFSETQRNKGNFPGRFSGRQFSNSRSEMNVSTLELGDSALYLCASSLGTTGSDGYTFGSGTRLTVV.

The rearrangement joins TRBV6-5 to TRBJ2-5; 8 bases agree with TRBD1. This CDR3 contains 13 residues. The germline gives CDR1 MNHEY, CDR2 SVGAGI. V was clipped by 7 bases and J by 5 bases; unmatched bases: 6. This chain's CDR3 is CASINRGSETQYF. The CDR3 coding sequence is TGTGCCAGCATCAACAGGGGGTCTGAGACCCAGTACTTC.